The 22 T cell receptor beta chains below all came from one sample that was sequenced in a study of chemoradiotherapy in HPV16-positive cancers. The repertoire was sequenced with immunoSEQ multiplex PCR; TCRdb's copy has only in-frame clones and lacks some. The table records just under 40,000 clones, roughly three quarters of them present only once. Sample: blood, taken from a patient who underwent chemoradiotherapy. All receptors come from a human donor with HPV-associated anogenital cancer.

The chain is built from TRBV18 and TRBJ2-7; TRBD1 or TRBD2 may be the D gene (7 bases each). Trimming left V 3 bases short and J 2 bases short, with 17 bases between. The germline V gene has CDR1 KGHSH and CDR2 LQKENI. The CDR3 has 16 residues. The CDR3 sequence: CASSPQGGGKTYEQYF. The CDR3 nucleotides are TGTGCCAGCTCACCCCAGGGGGGGGGAAAGACCTACGAGCAGTACTTC.

This sequence joins TRBV9 and TRBJ1-1; D gene uncertain. The CDR3 spans 14 residues. Trimming took off 3 bases at V and 4 bases at J, with 13 bases between the two ends. Germline V gene lookup returns CDR1 SGDLS and CDR2 YYNGEE. The chain's CDR3 is CASSAYGEPTEAFF. The CDR3 DNA sequence: TGTGCCAGCAGCGCCTACGGGGAGCCCACTGAAGCTTTCTTT.

V and J are TRBV5-6 and TRBJ2-2; no clear D gene. Trimming pared 0 bases from V and 6 bases from J, leaving 6 bases between. Germline-derived CDR1 and CDR2 are SGHDT and YYEEEE. CDR3 length: 13 residues. CDR3 amino acids: CASSLGVPGELFF. The CDR3 bases are TGTGCCAGCAGCTTGGGTGTTCCCGGGGAGCTGTTTTTT.

J is TRBJ2-4 and V is TRBV7-2, with 7 bases identical to TRBD2. Germline V CDR1 and CDR2: SGHTA, FQGNSA. V lost 5 bases and J lost 0; bases outside the gene matches: 7. The CDR3 sequence is 16 residues long. CDR3 loop: CASSAPGLLAKNIQYF. As DNA, the CDR3 is TGTGCCAGCAGCGCGCCGGGACTACTAGCCAAAAACATTCAGTACTTC.

This sequence joins TRBV5-4 and TRBJ2-1; TRBD2 might be the D (7 bases). Trimming took 2 bases from V and 3 from J, leaving 12 bases between them. CDR1 is SGHNT, CDR2 YYREEE, per germline (reference sequence). The CDR3 covers 15 residues. The CDR3 nucleotides read TGTGCCAGCAGCTTAGGGGGGGCCAACTACAATGAGCAGTTCTTC. Amino acids: CASSLGGANYNEQFF.

The chain employs TRBV18 and TRBJ2-3; 8 bases align to TRBD1. Germline V gene lookup returns CDR1 KGHSH and CDR2 LQKENI. This CDR3 comprises 15 residues. The trim removed 5 bases at V and 6 bases at J, leaving 10 bases unmatched. The CDR3 DNA reads as TGTGCCAGCTCAAAAACAGGGGGAAATTCCGATACGCAGTATTTT. It is translated as CASSKTGGNSDTQYF.

The chain employs TRBV19 and TRBJ1-1; TRBD1 aligns across 8 bases. The CDR3 is made up of 15 amino acids. The germline CDR1 and CDR2 sequences are LNHDA and SQIVND (reference sequence). J was trimmed by 7 bases and V by 7 bases; bases with no gene match: 14. The DNA of the CDR3 is TGTGCCAGTATGATCCCGCACGACAGGGGCGTTGAAGCTTTCTTT. It specifies CASMIPHDRGVEAFF.

The chain is built from TRBV14 and TRBJ2-1; D gene ambiguous. The V gene's germline CDR1 is SGHDN and CDR2 FVKESK. This CDR3 is built from 19 residues. V lost 4 bases, J lost 0 bases, and 22 bases lay in between. The CDR3 DNA reads as TGTGCCAGCAGCCCTAGTCCGAGGCGCGCCGGCAGCTCCTACAATGAGCAGTTCTTC. Translating it yields CASSPSPRRAGSSYNEQFF. Supplemented by reference TRBV14 and TRBJ2-1, the full variable domain reads EAGVTQFPSHSVIEKGQTVTLRCDPISGHDNLYWYRRVMGKEIKFLLHFVKESKQDESGMPNNRFLAERTGGTYSTLKVQPAELEDSGVYFCASSPSPRRAGSSYNEQFFGPGTRLTVL.

V gene TRBV6-6 combines with J gene TRBJ2-3, with D tentatively TRBD1 (5 bases). This CDR3 has 13 residues. V dropped 5 bases and J dropped 3 bases, with 9 bases sitting between them. Germline V gives CDR1 MNHNY, CDR2 SVGAGI (reference sequence). CDR3 nucleotides: TGTGCCAGCAGTCCAGGGATTACAGATACGCAGTATTTT. Translating gives CASSPGITDTQYF.

The chain uses TRBV9 and TRBJ1-3, with D maybe TRBD1 (6 bases). V dropped 4 bases and J dropped 3 bases, with 11 bases sitting between them. Germline V gene lookup returns CDR1 SGDLS and CDR2 YYNGEE. This CDR3 is built from 14 residues. In DNA, the CDR3 is TGTGCCAGCAGCCCCAAGGGGGATGGAAACACCATATATTTT. This encodes CASSPKGDGNTIYF. The full variable domain, its missing parts supplied by reference TRBV9 and TRBJ1-3, is DSGVTQTPKHLITATGQRVTLRCSPRSGDLSVYWYQQSLDQGLQFLIQYYNGEERAKGNILERFSAQQFPDLHSELNLSSLELGDSALYFCASSPKGDGNTIYFGEGSWLTVV.

This clone showed up just once. This rearrangement joins TRBV19 to TRBJ2-5, with D perhaps TRBD1 or TRBD2 (5 bases each). Germline-derived CDR1 and CDR2 are LNHDA and SQIVND (reference sequence). V was pared by 4 bases and J by 1 base, with 7 bases between. The CDR3 runs to 13 residues. The CDR3 DNA is TGTGCCAGTAGTAGGGACCTCCAAGAGACCCAGTACTTC. Encoded protein: CASSRDLQETQYF.

This CDR3 reads CASRGQVGYEKLFF. The CDR3 nucleotides read TGTGCCAGCAGGGGACAGGTTGGGTATGAAAAACTGTTTTTT. The rearrangement links TRBV2 to TRBJ1-4, with 8 bases that match TRBD1. CDR1 is SNHLY, CDR2 FYNNEI, per germline. Trimming took 6 bases from V and 6 from J; bases not matched to a gene: 6. The CDR3 extends over 14 amino acids.

The chain uses TRBV9 and TRBJ1-3, with TRBD1 matching 7 bases. V shed 3 bases, J shed 4 bases, and the junction held 7 bases outside the gene matches. This CDR3 has 15 amino acids. In germline, CDR1 is SGDLS, CDR2 YYNGEE. The CDR3 loop reads CASSGYLDRGNTIYF. The CDR3 coding sequence is TGTGCCAGCAGCGGTTACTTGGACAGGGGAAACACCATATATTTT.

This clone was seen a few times. This chain connects TRBV6-5 to TRBJ1-2; the D gene is possibly TRBD1 (6 bases). V was shortened by 6 bases and J by 10 bases, with 12 bases between the two germline ends. This CDR3 region has 11 residues. Per germline, CDR1 MNHEY and CDR2 SVGAGI. The CDR3 protein is CASRRDITYTF. CDR3 DNA sequence: TGTGCCAGCAGACGGGACATTACCTACACCTTC.

The rearrangement joins TRBV6-6 to TRBJ2-5; 8 nucleotides align to TRBD1. With 4 bases clipped from V and 1 base from J, the junction kept 5 bases outside the gene matches. This CDR3 contains 15 residues. The V gene's germline CDR1 is MNHNY and CDR2 SVGAGI (reference sequence). The CDR3 reads CASSFTGGPQETQYF. The DNA for the CDR3 is TGTGCCAGCAGTTTCACAGGGGGACCCCAAGAGACCCAGTACTTC.

This sequence joins TRBV7-8 and TRBJ2-5; unclear D gene. CDR1 is SGHVS, CDR2 FQNEAQ, per germline. The CDR3 extends over 13 amino acids. The germline V and J ends were trimmed by 2 bases and 7 bases, with 11 bases remaining between them. CDR3 sequence reads: CASSLKVFGTQYF. CDR3 nucleotide sequence: TGTGCCAGCAGCTTAAAGGTTTTCGGGACCCAGTACTTC.

This chain connects TRBV11-2 to TRBJ1-5; the D gene is possibly TRBD1 (5 bases). The CDR3 is 14 amino acids. V lost 1 base to trimming and J lost 6 bases, with 10 bases between them. Germline assignment: CDR1 SGHAT and CDR2 FQNNGV. The CDR3: CASSLVGVGQPQHF. The CDR3 nucleotides read TGTGCCAGCAGCTTAGTGGGGGTTGGTCAGCCCCAGCATTTT.

The J gene is TRBJ1-5, the V gene TRBV5-6; D is possibly TRBD1 (5 bases). The CDR3 runs to 15 residues. With 3 bases removed from V and 5 bases from J, the gap between germline ends came to 15 bases. Germline CDR1 is SGHDT and CDR2 is YYEEEE. The CDR3 loop reads CASSWGGRGYQPQHF. The CDR3 bases are TGTGCCAGCAGCTGGGGGGGACGGGGCTATCAGCCCCAGCATTTT.

The chain couples TRBV5-8 to TRBJ2-7, with 7 bases aligning to TRBD1. J was trimmed by 3 bases and V by 0 bases; bases with no gene match: 3. The CDR3 has 14 amino acids. Germline values: CDR1 SGHTS, CDR2 YDEGEE. CDR3 nucleotides: TGTGCCAGCAGCTTGGCAGGGGGTAACTACGAGCAGTACTTC. It encodes CASSLAGGNYEQYF.

The chain is built from TRBV5-6 and TRBJ1-3, with D unclear. Looked up from germline, CDR1 is SGHDT and CDR2 is YYEEEE. V shed 0 bases and J shed 2 bases, with 6 bases lying between them. The CDR3 totals 14 residues. The CDR3 DNA sequence: TGTGCCAGCAGCTTGGGTCAGGCTGGAAACACCATATATTTT. The encoded protein is CASSLGQAGNTIYF.

The genes are TRBV6-5 and TRBJ1-5; 7 nucleotides align to TRBD1. CDR1 MNHEY and CDR2 SVGAGI come from the germline V gene. CDR3 length equals 14 residues. Losses at the gene ends were 6 bases for V and 5 bases for J; bases not matched to a gene: 7. CDR3 bases: TGTGCCAGCAGCAAGTCAGGGGGACATCAGCCCCAGCATTTT. It codes for CASSKSGGHQPQHF.

The CDR3 nucleotides are TGTGCCAGCAGCTTGGGGTCAGGGAGTTCCTACGAGCAGTACTTC. Translating gives CASSLGSGSSYEQYF. This chain uses TRBV5-4 with TRBJ2-7, with D possibly called TRBD1 or TRBD2 (5 bases each). Germline V gene sequence: CDR1 SGHNT, CDR2 YYREEE (reference sequence). V was cut by 0 bases and J by 1 base, with 11 bases left in between. The CDR3 sequence is 15 residues long.